This T cell receptor (beta chain) was sequenced in a study of T cell responses to AZD1222 COVID-19 vaccine. Regarding the study as a whole: Donors were chiefly white British, with a greater number of females, and clonal diversity was perhaps underestimated. Baseline serostatus was positive in only a handful of AZD1222 recipients. In all cases, repertoires were sampled only after the peak T cell response.

Profiled with immunoSEQ multiplex PCR; TCRdb holds only in-frame clones, not every one. Of 200,000 or so clones listed, almost 95% are singletons. Note on this clone: Its antigen is not identified.

CDR3 length: 15 amino acids. J gave up 1 base and V 3 bases, and 3 bases lay outside the gene matches. From germline, CDR1 is SGDLS and CDR2 YYNGEE. The sequence came from an adult in good health. The chain has TRBV9 and TRBJ2-2, with TRBD1 matching over 7 bases. The source was peripheral blood, collected on day 0 of AZD1222 vaccination. The CDR3 region is CASSGGQRNTGELFF. CDR3 nucleotides: TGTGCCAGCAGCGGGGGACAGAGGAACACCGGGGAGCTGTTTTTT.